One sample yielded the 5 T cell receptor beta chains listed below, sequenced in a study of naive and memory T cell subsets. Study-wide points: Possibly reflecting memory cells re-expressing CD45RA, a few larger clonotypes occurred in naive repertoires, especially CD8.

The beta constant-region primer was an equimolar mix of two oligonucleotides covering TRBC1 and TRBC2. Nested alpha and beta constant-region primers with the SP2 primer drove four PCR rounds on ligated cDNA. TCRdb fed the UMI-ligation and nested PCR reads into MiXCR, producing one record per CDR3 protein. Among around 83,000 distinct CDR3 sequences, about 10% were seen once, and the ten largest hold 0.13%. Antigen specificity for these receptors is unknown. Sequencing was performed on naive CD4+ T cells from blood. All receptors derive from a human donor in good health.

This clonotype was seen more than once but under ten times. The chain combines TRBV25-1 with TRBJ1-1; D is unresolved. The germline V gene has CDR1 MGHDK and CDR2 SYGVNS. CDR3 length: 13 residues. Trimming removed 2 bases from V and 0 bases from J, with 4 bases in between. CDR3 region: CASSEDMNTEAFF. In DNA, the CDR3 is TGTGCCAGCAGTGAAGATATGAACACTGAAGCTTTCTTT. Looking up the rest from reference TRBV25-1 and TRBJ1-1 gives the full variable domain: EADIYQTPRYLVIGTGKKITLECSQTMGHDKMYWYQQDPGMELHLIHYSYGVNSTEKGDLSSESTVSRIRTEHFPLTLESARPSHTSQYLCASSEDMNTEAFFGQGTRLTVV.

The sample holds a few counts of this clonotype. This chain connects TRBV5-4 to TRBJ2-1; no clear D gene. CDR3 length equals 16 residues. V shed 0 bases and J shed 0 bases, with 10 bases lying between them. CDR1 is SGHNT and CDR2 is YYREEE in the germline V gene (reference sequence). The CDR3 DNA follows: TGTGCCAGCAGCTTGGTACGCAAGAGCTCCTACAATGAGCAGTTCTTC. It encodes CASSLVRKSSYNEQFF. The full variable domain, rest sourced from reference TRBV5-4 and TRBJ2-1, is ETGVTQSPTHLIKTRGQQVTLRCSSQSGHNTVSWYQQALGQGPQFIFQYYREEENGRGNFPPRFSGLQFPNYSSELNVNALELDDSALYLCASSLVRKSSYNEQFFGPGTRLTVL.

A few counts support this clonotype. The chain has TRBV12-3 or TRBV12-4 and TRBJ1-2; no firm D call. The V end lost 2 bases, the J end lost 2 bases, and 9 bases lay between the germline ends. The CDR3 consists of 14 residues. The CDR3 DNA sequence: TGTGCCAGCAGTTTAACGGACGGAAACTATGGCTACACCTTC. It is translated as CASSLTDGNYGYTF.

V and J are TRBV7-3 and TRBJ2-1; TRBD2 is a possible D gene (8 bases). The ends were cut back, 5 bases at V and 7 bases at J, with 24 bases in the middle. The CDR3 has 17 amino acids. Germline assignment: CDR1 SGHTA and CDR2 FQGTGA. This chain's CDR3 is CASSKMTGMREVNEQFF. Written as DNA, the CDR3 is TGTGCCAGCAGCAAAATGACAGGGATGCGGGAGGTTAATGAGCAGTTCTTC.

The chain's CDR3 is CASSLDRRITEAFF. In nucleotides, the CDR3 is TGTGCCAGCAGTTTAGATCGGCGGATCACTGAAGCTTTCTTT. The chain carries TRBV12-3 or TRBV12-4 and TRBJ1-1; D is undetermined. Trimming pared 1 base from V and 4 bases from J, leaving 10 bases between. This CDR3 contains 14 residues.